The 8 T cell receptor beta chains below were found in one sample sequenced in a study of T cells in localized non-small cell lung cancer. Data came from immunoSEQ multiplex PCR; TCRdb stores just in-frame clones and leaves some out. The sample has 15,000 to 20,000 clones, roughly 89% seen once. The input for sequencing was peripheral blood mononuclear cells, taken before any cancer treatment. All receptors come from a woman aged 40-70 years with stage III lung adenocarcinoma.

The chain recombines TRBV4-3 with TRBJ2-2; possible D gene TRBD2, 5 bases. Per the germline V gene, CDR1 is LGHNA and CDR2 is YSLEER. This CDR3 spans 16 amino acids. Trimming took off 4 bases at V and 5 bases at J, with 17 bases between the two ends. The chain's CDR3 is CASSLSPNRGTGELFF. The CDR3 region has the DNA TGCGCCAGCAGCCTTTCGCCGAACAGAGGGACCGGGGAGCTGTTTTTT.

The V gene is TRBV10-3, the J gene TRBJ1-3, with D unclear. The length of the CDR3 is 13 residues. Trimming removed 11 bases from V and 0 bases from J, with 11 bases in between. Germline CDR1 reads ENHRY; CDR2 reads SYGVKD. The CDR3 DNA reads as TGTGCCGTACTGCTAAGCTCTGGAAACACCATATATTTT. Translating gives CAVLLSSGNTIYF.

The chain uses TRBV5-1 and TRBJ2-1; D assignment may be TRBD1 or TRBD2 (5 bases each). The V end was cut by 0 bases, the J end by 9 bases, with 16 bases between. The germline CDR1 and CDR2 sequences are SGHRS and YFSETQ. There are 15 residues in the CDR3. The CDR3 DNA is TGCGCCAGCAGCTTGGGAGTGGGAAAGGGGAGTGAGCAGTTCTTC. It yields the protein CASSLGVGKGSEQFF.

The table lists this clone with a count of one. V is TRBV7-9 and J is TRBJ2-1, with no clear D. Germline CDR1 reads SEHNR; CDR2 reads FQNEAQ (reference sequence). Trimming shortened V by 4 bases and J by 0 bases, and 10 bases separated the two germline ends. The CDR3 is 15 residues long. The CDR3 DNA sequence: TGTGCCAGCAGCTCTATCAGGAGCTCCTACAATGAGCAGTTCTTC. This gives the protein CASSSIRSSYNEQFF.

This rearrangement joins TRBV4-2 to TRBJ1-2; unclear D gene. V lost 0 bases and J lost 4, with 15 bases in between. This CDR3 spans 16 amino acids. Per the germline V gene, CDR1 is LGHNA and CDR2 is YNFKEQ. CDR3 in DNA: TGTGCCAGCAGCCAAGAATTGGGCAGGAACTTCTATGGCTACACCTTC. This encodes CASSQELGRNFYGYTF.

V usage is TRBV7-9 and J usage is TRBJ2-7; D gene ambiguous. Germline lookup yields CDR1 SEHNR and CDR2 FQNEAQ (reference sequence). The CDR3 totals 12 residues. Trimming took 0 bases from V and 5 from J, leaving 5 bases between them. CDR3 sequence reads: CASSLAVDEQYF. As DNA, the CDR3 is TGTGCCAGCAGCTTAGCGGTCGACGAGCAGTACTTC.

The chain links TRBV9 to TRBJ2-2; the match to TRBD1 covers 8 bases. Losses at the gene ends were 3 bases for V and 1 base for J; bases not matched to a gene: 5. Germline loops: CDR1 SGDLS, CDR2 YYNGEE. The CDR3 is 16 amino acids. CDR3 sequence: CASSGRQGWNTGELFF. DNA for the CDR3: TGTGCCAGCAGCGGACGACAGGGGTGGAACACCGGGGAGCTGTTTTTT.

This rearrangement joins TRBV20-1 to TRBJ2-1, with D unresolved. Trimming took 7 bases from V and 5 from J, leaving 6 bases between them. Germline V CDR1 and CDR2: DFQATT, SNEGSKA (reference sequence). The CDR3 is made up of 10 amino acids. The CDR3: CSGGNNEQFF. DNA of the CDR3: TGCAGTGGCGGAAACAATGAGCAGTTCTTC.